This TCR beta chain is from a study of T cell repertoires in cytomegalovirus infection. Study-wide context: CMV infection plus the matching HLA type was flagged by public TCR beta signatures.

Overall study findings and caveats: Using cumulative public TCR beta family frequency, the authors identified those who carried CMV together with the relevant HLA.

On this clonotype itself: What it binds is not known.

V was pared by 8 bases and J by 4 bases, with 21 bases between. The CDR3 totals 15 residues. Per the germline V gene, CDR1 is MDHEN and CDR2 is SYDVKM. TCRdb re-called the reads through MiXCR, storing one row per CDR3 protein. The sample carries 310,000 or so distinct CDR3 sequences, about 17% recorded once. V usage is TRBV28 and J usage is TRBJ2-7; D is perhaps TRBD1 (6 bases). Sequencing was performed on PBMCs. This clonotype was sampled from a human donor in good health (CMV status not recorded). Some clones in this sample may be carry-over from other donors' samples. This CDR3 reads CASLQSGTTKYEQYF. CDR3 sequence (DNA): TGTGCCAGCCTACAATCCGGGACAACAAAGTACGAGCAGTACTTC.